These 18 T cell receptor beta chains were sequenced from one sample in a study of blood T cell repertoires in COVID-19. Here immunoSEQ multiplex PCR was the method, and the copy in TCRdb shows in-frame clones only, minus some. The data hold 150,000 or so clones, with 75% to 85% observed a single time. Sequencing was done on a sample of PBMCs or T cells enriched from blood (not recorded which). The receptors were gathered from a man between 45 and 60 years old who had recovered from COVID-19.

The chain is built from TRBV30 and TRBJ2-1; 10 nucleotides match TRBD2. Trimming took 5 bases from V and 9 from J; bases not matched to a gene: 13. There are 15 residues in the CDR3. Germline loops: CDR1 GTSNPN, CDR2 SVGIG (reference sequence). The CDR3 loop is CAWSKFLAGAGEQFF. DNA of the CDR3: TGTGCCTGGTCAAAATTCCTAGCGGGGGCGGGTGAGCAGTTCTTC.

This clone appeared a single time. The V gene is TRBV9, the J gene TRBJ1-1; a possible D gene is TRBD1 (5 bases). Trimming took off 4 bases at V and 2 bases at J, with 15 bases between the two ends. This CDR3 contains 15 residues. In germline, CDR1 is SGDLS, CDR2 YYNGEE. The CDR3 loop is CASSPRGGINTEAFF. CDR3 DNA sequence: TGTGCCAGCAGCCCCCGGGGGGGAATTAACACTGAAGCTTTCTTT.

This sequence joins TRBV10-3 and TRBJ2-2; 7 bases fit TRBD1. The J segment lost 1 base and the V segment lost 9 bases, leaving 5 bases of the junction unmatched. The CDR3 sequence is 14 residues long. The germline V gene has CDR1 ENHRY and CDR2 SYGVKD. The CDR3 nucleotides are TGTGCCATAACCGGGACAGAGAACACCGGGGAGCTGTTTTTT. Protein sequence: CAITGTENTGELFF.

J is TRBJ2-7 and V is TRBV6-1; tentative D call: TRBD1 (6 bases). V lost 7 bases to trimming and J lost 4 bases, with 14 bases between them. Germline lookup yields CDR1 MNHNS and CDR2 SASEGT. The CDR3 totals 13 residues. The CDR3 here is CASTKGGRYEQYF. The CDR3 DNA is TGTGCCAGCACAAAAGGGGGAAGATACGAGCAGTACTTC.

The rearrangement uses TRBV7-9 and TRBJ2-5; D is unresolved. V dropped 3 bases and J dropped 3 bases, with 8 bases sitting between them. Germline V gene lookup returns CDR1 SEHNR and CDR2 FQNEAQ (reference sequence). CDR3 length equals 13 residues. CDR3 coding DNA: TGTGCCAGCAGCTTTCCTAGAGAAGAGACCCAGTACTTC. It encodes CASSFPREETQYF.

The V call is TRBV6-4, the J call TRBJ1-1; maybe TRBD1 (5 bases). Germline V CDR1 and CDR2: MRHNA, SNTAGT. The length of the CDR3 is 14 residues. Trimming removed 4 bases from V and 2 bases from J, with 11 bases in between. CDR3 coding DNA: TGTGCCAGCAGTGCTCATCAGGGCAACACTGAAGCTTTCTTT. Its translation: CASSAHQGNTEAFF.

This clone was counted once. The chain employs TRBV7-6 and TRBJ1-6, with D unclear. This CDR3 has 12 amino acids. V gave up 5 bases and J gave up 9 bases, with 8 bases separating them. Germline CDR1 and CDR2: SGHVS and FNYEAQ. The CDR3 here is CASSHNSSPLHF. CDR3 DNA sequence: TGTGCCAGCAGCCATAATAGTTCACCCCTCCACTTT.

This clone was seen once. The J gene is TRBJ2-1, the V gene TRBV7-6, with 11 bases identical to TRBD2. This CDR3 is 15 amino acids long. After removal of 1 base from V and 9 bases from J, the junction contained 5 bases not matched to a gene. Germline values: CDR1 SGHVS, CDR2 FNYEAQ. CDR3 amino acids: CASSLGSGGAGEQFF. The CDR3 DNA follows: TGTGCCAGCAGCTTAGGTAGCGGGGGGGCCGGTGAGCAGTTCTTC.

This clone was detected only a few times. Other nucleotide sequences in the sample specify the same CDR3. J is TRBJ2-3 and V is TRBV19; 8 bases map to TRBD2. V dropped 6 bases and J dropped 1; count of bases not matched to a gene: 0. CDR1 LNHDA and CDR2 SQIVND come from the germline V gene (reference sequence). The CDR3 runs to 13 residues. CDR3 amino acids: CASRLAGTDTQYF. The CDR3 DNA reads as TGTGCCAGTAGACTAGCGGGCACAGATACGCAGTATTTT.

The chain employs TRBV21-1 and TRBJ1-5; the table's TRBD1 call for D was not verified on the DNA. TRBV21-1 corresponds to a pseudogene. The CDR3 sequence is 15 residues long. The DNA for the CDR3 is TGTGCCAGCAGTGACAAACAGGGGACGGATCAGCCCCAGCATTTT. Its translation is CASSDKQGTDQPQHF.

CDR3 loop: CASSLGLDEQFF. DNA of the CDR3: TGCGCCAGCAGCTTGGGGCTAGATGAGCAGTTCTTC. V gene TRBV5-1 combines with J gene TRBJ2-1; D unresolved. The V and J ends lost 0 bases and 8 bases respectively, with 6 bases between them. The CDR3 covers 12 residues. Per the germline V gene, CDR1 is SGHRS and CDR2 is YFSETQ.

This chain links TRBV7-9 with TRBJ1-6; D unclear. The length of the CDR3 is 15 residues. The germline V gene encodes CDR1 SEHNR and CDR2 FQNEAQ (reference sequence). V was trimmed by 5 bases and J by 0 bases, leaving 8 bases between them. The CDR3 loop is CASSQESSYNSPLHF. The CDR3 coding sequence is TGTGCCAGCAGCCAAGAGAGCTCCTATAATTCACCCCTCCACTTT.

This rearrangement joins TRBV28 to TRBJ2-4, with a possible D match to TRBD1 (6 bases). The germline CDR1 and CDR2 sequences are MDHEN and SYDVKM. The CDR3 contains 12 residues. Between the trimmed V and J ends, which lost 10 bases and 5 bases, there was a span of 12 bases. The CDR3 DNA is TGTGCCACTTCGCGGACAGAAAACATTCAGTACTTC. This encodes CATSRTENIQYF.

Ten or more counts support this clone. This chain uses TRBV19 with TRBJ2-2, with 11 bases that match TRBD1. Germline lookup yields CDR1 LNHDA and CDR2 SQIVND (reference sequence). The CDR3 length is 14 residues. The J segment lost 6 bases and the V segment lost 3 bases, leaving 0 bases of the junction unmatched. The CDR3, as DNA: TGTGCCAGTAGTATGGGACAGGGGGCCGGGGAGCTGTTTTTT. This translates into CASSMGQGAGELFF.

The chain is built from TRBV7-3 and TRBJ2-7, with D unresolved. This CDR3 region has 12 residues. Looked up from germline, CDR1 is SGHTA and CDR2 is FQGTGA. V lost 2 bases, J lost 6 bases, and 8 bases lay in between. CDR3 coding DNA: TGTGCCAGCAGCTTATTTAGAGGCGAGCAGTACTTC. Residues: CASSLFRGEQYF.

This clone appeared a single time. This rearrangement joins TRBV10-1 to TRBJ1-6, with 10 bases fitting TRBD1. With 6 bases clipped from V and 10 bases from J, the junction kept 6 bases outside the gene matches. There are 14 residues in the CDR3. Per germline, CDR1 WNHNN and CDR2 SYGVQD (reference sequence). The CDR3 region has the DNA TGCGCCAGCAGCGGACAGGGGGTAAGGTCACCCCTCCACTTT. It is translated as CASSGQGVRSPLHF.

This clone turned up a few times. The CDR3 coding sequence is TGTGCCACCAGTGATTCTGTTATGAATCAGCCCCAGCATTTT. Its protein is CATSDSVMNQPQHF. The chain employs TRBV24-1 and TRBJ1-5; no clear D. The V gene's germline CDR1 is KGHDR and CDR2 SFDVKD. V shed 2 bases and J shed 4 bases, with 8 bases lying between them. This CDR3 has 14 residues.

The rearrangement joins TRBV7-3 to TRBJ1-1, with D uncertain. Germline CDR1 reads SGHTA; CDR2 reads FQGTGA. CDR3 length: 13 residues. The V gene lost 6 bases and the J gene lost 5 bases, with 13 bases spanning the gap. The CDR3 loop is CASSSGVVTEAFF. The CDR3 region has the DNA TGTGCCAGCAGTTCCGGGGTCGTAACTGAAGCTTTCTTT.